This TCR beta chain was recovered during a study of OX40 agonist ivuxolimab in advanced cancers. Broadly, across the study: The costimulatory receptor OX40 (CD134) was targeted by ivuxolimab, a fully human IgG2 agonistic monoclonal antibody. Intravenous ivuxolimab was administered to patients every 2 weeks at six dose levels: 0.01, 0.1, 0.3, 1.5, 3 and 10 mg/kg. Of the approximately 50 dose-escalation patients, hepatocellular carcinoma was present in about 20, melanoma in roughly 15, renal cell carcinoma in 9 and head and neck cancer in 9. In the dose-escalation cohort, 75% to 90% of patients were male, and the mean age was roughly 56 years with a range of about 23 to 79. Prior anti-PD-1, anti-PD-L1 or anti-CTLA-4 therapy was permitted, and checkpoint inhibitors had been received by 30% to 40% of dose-escalation patients. Three dose-escalation patients achieved partial responses, one with hepatocellular carcinoma and two with cutaneous melanoma. Peripheral TCRbeta sequencing was intended to test whether TCR sequence diversity was altered and clonal T-cell expansion was caused by ivuxolimab. The paper reports the monotherapy dose-escalation portion (N = 52 patients) of the phase I ivuxolimab trial.

The CDR3, cysteine through phenylalanine, is 14 amino acids long. Solely the CDR3 DNA is kept, with 42 bases framed from the first base. Deletion took 9 bases off V and 2 bases off J, with a span of 15 bases between the germline ends. CDR1 and CDR2 (WSHSY, SAAADI) derive from the germline V gene. Overall study results and their limits: On average, CD8+ T cells showed more expanded clones than CD4+ T cells after ivuxolimab. Clonal expansion of both CD4+ and CD8+ blood T cells was observed from baseline to week 6 at doses 0.1 to 3.0 mg/kg. Antigen specificity was not determined for the clonally expanded peripheral T cells. In the 0.1-3.0 mg/kg groups, partial responders were among the patients with the lowest normalized peripheral clonal expansion, particularly in CD8+ T cells. Low levels of normalized T-cell clonal expansion were also seen in some patients who did not respond.

In regard to this clone: Its recognized antigen is unknown. No much larger clone exists at a distance of one base, and base qualities are not known.

For sequencing of the TCRbeta CDR3 region, genomic DNA was extracted from the sorted cells. The immunoSEQ Assay was used for sequencing of TCRbeta CDR3 regions. Not all clones reach the TCRdb copy of this immuneACCESS table, which keeps in-frame sequences only. Checked studies attribute under half of the gap to unresolved V genes and leave the rest unexplained. The sample has tens of thousands of clones on record, 65% to 85% of them singletons. The ten most abundant clones make up over 10% of the sample. The trial excluded patients who had a history of autoimmune disease or who were on systemic immunosuppression. In every dose cohort, peripheral blood was drawn for TCR sequencing at baseline, cycle 4 day 1, and cycle 7 day 1. The samples were drawn from a first-in-human, open-label, multicenter phase I dose-escalation trial of ivuxolimab. Adults with locally advanced or metastatic melanoma, renal cell carcinoma, hepatocellular carcinoma or head and neck squamous cell carcinoma were enrolled in the trial. CD4+ and CD8+ T cells were sorted separately from peripheral blood before TCR sequencing.

Material: CD4+ or CD8+ T cells sorted from blood, obtained in a trial of the OX40 agonist ivuxolimab. This chain is built from TRBV10-2 and TRBJ2-3, with an unclear D gene assignment. The source is an adult with an advanced solid tumor such as melanoma, head and neck, liver or kidney cancer. Read as DNA, the sequence is TGCGCCAGTTCGCCGGGCCCCACCACAGATACGCAGTATTTT. Translated, it gives CASSPGPTTDTQYF.